Listed below are T cell receptor beta chains from one sample, sequenced in a study of Ad26.COV2.S vaccination and SARS-CoV-2 variants. This table comes from immunoSEQ multiplex PCR, and its TCRdb copy is limited to in-frame clones, with some not included. This table holds about 410,000 clones, 70% to 90% found once. The source material was peripheral blood, sampled in a trial of Ad26.COV2.S vaccine versus placebo. The receptors here all came from a person aged 18 to 59 who received the Ad26.COV2.S COVID-19 vaccine or a placebo. The CDR3 runs from the conserved cysteine through the conserved F or W. The order of the fields is clone size, J gene, D gene, V gene, CDR3 protein, CDR3 DNA. The D gene is left open where the match is weak. The listing skips clone size in some rows; elsewhere it reads once, few, many or a size class.

-,TRBJ2-3,TRBD2,TRBV7-3,CASSLGLAGTDTQYF,TGTGCCAGCAGCTTAGGGCTAGCGGGCACAGATACGCAGTATTTT
-,TRBJ2-7,-,TRBV6-6,CASAHGVSYEQYF,TGTGCCAGCGCCCATGGGGTATCCTACGAGCAGTACTTC
few,TRBJ1-1,TRBD1,TRBV19,CASSIKGGGVGSNTEAFF,TGTGCCAGTAGTATAAAAGGGGGCGGCGTAGGGTCTAACACTGAAGCTTTCTTT
-,TRBJ1-6,-,TRBV19,CASTGTNNSPLHF,TGTGCCAGTACCGGGACAAATAATTCACCCCTCCACTTT
-,TRBJ2-7,-,TRBV18,CASSPQQIASYEQYF,TGTGCCAGCTCACCACAACAGATTGCGTCTTACGAGCAGTACTTC
-,TRBJ2-7,-,TRBV28,CASSGGLLQREQYF,TGTGCCAGCAGTGGTGGACTCCTCCAGCGGGAGCAGTACTTC
-,TRBJ1-3,-,TRBV11-3,CASRHAGGNTIYF,TGTGCCAGCAGGCACGCCGGGGGAAACACCATATATTTT
-,TRBJ1-1,-,TRBV11-2,CASSFGGGSTEAFF,TGTGCCAGCAGCTTCGGGGGCGGGAGCACTGAAGCTTTCTTT
-,TRBJ1-5,TRBD1,TRBV28,CASSPWTGQPQHF,TGTGCCAGCAGTCCCTGGACAGGCCAGCCCCAGCATTTT
-,TRBJ1-1,-,TRBV30,CAWSVDGGTEAFF,TGTGCCTGGAGTGTAGACGGAGGCACTGAAGCTTTCTTT
-,TRBJ2-7,TRBD2,TRBV2,CASGLSGRTEQYF,TGTGCCAGCGGCCTGAGCGGGAGAACCGAGCAGTACTTC
-,TRBJ1-5,-,TRBV30,CAWEDGHNQPQHF,TGTGCCTGGGAGGACGGCCACAATCAGCCCCAGCATTTT
few,TRBJ2-3,-,TRBV23-1,CASSQSYGSTDTQYF,TGCGCCAGCAGTCAATCGTATGGGAGCACAGATACGCAGTATTTT
-,TRBJ1-1,TRBD1,TRBV3-1/TRBV3-2,CASSQIAGGSTEAFF,TGTGCCAGCAGCCAAATTGCAGGGGGGAGCACTGAAGCTTTCTTT
-,TRBJ2-3,TRBD1,TRBV18,CASSTTSGTAYSTDTQYF,TGTGCCAGCTCAACAACCTCCGGGACAGCCTATAGCACAGATACGCAGTATTTT
-,TRBJ2-7,-,TRBV7-2,CASSLKSEQYF,TGTGCCAGCAGCTTAAAAAGCGAGCAGTACTTC
-,TRBJ1-2,TRBD1,TRBV28,CASRDRANYGYTF,TGTGCCAGCCGGGACAGGGCTAACTATGGCTACACCTTC